A selection of T cell receptor beta chains follows, all from one sample in a study of T-cell memory formation after mild COVID-19. Each CDR3 protein gets one entry after TCRdb re-called the 5' RACE reads with MiXCR. The sample lists roughly 380,000 distinct CDR3 sequences, under 30% occurring once. The sequencing sample was made of PBMCs or a T cell subset sorted from them (not recorded which). All receptors derive from an adult woman who had mild COVID-19 (a few samples of this study predate the infection). Cell type and time point are not known. CDR3s include the opening cysteine and the closing phenylalanine or tryptophan. A D gene is named only where the DNA matches it firmly. Only some rows state a clone size, as once, few, many or a class for expanded clones.

TRBJ2-1,-,many,TRBV7-2,TGTGCCAGCAGCGTTCCCCCGAACTCCTACAATGAGCAGTTCTTC,CASSVPPNSYNEQFF
TRBJ2-5,-,-,TRBV13,TGTGCCAGCGGCATCAGGGGCGGAGAGACCCAGTACTTC,CASGIRGGETQYF
TRBJ2-2,-,few,TRBV14,TGTGCCAGCAGCCAAGAGGTCAGCTACACCGGGGAGCTGTTTTTT,CASSQEVSYTGELFF
TRBJ2-5,TRBD1,-,TRBV7-8,TGTGCCACCCTCCGACAGGGGGGTGTGGAGACCCAGTACTTC,CATLRQGGVETQYF
TRBJ2-5,-,few,TRBV7-3,TGTGCCAGCAGCCGACTCCCTCAAGAGACCCAGTACTTC,CASSRLPQETQYF
TRBJ1-5,-,few,TRBV9,TGTGCCAGCAGCCCCAGTAGTACTGCTAATCAGCCCCAGCATTTT,CASSPSSTANQPQHF
TRBJ2-7,-,many,TRBV20-1,TGCAGTGCTAGAGATCGATCTGGCGGGACCGAGCAGTACTTC,CSARDRSGGTEQYF
TRBJ2-2,-,-,TRBV29-1,TGCAGCGTTGAAGATCGATTATTCGGGGGGCGGACCGGGGAGCTGTTTTTT,CSVEDRLFGGRTGELFF
TRBJ2-4,-,few,TRBV7-3,TGTGCCAGCAGCATGGGCGACGGGGACATTCAGTACTTC,CASSMGDGDIQYF
TRBJ2-1,TRBD1,-,TRBV20-1,TGCAGTGCTAGACCCACAGGGGTTCGTGGTGAGCAGTTCTTC,CSARPTGVRGEQFF
TRBJ2-7,TRBD1,-,TRBV9,TGTGCCAGCAGCGTAGGGGGACAGCCGTCCTACGAGCAGTACTTC,CASSVGGQPSYEQYF
TRBJ2-5,-,-,TRBV5-1,TGCGCCAGCAGCATCGCGGACCAAGAGACCCAGTACTTC,CASSIADQETQYF
TRBJ1-2,TRBD1,-,TRBV4-2,TGTGCCAGCAGCCAAGGCCCGACAGGGGATAACTATGGCTACACCTTC,CASSQGPTGDNYGYTF
TRBJ1-1,-,-,TRBV15,TGTGCCACCAGCAGAGAACTTGAACAGATCCAAGGAGCTTTCTTT,CATSRELEQIQGAFF
TRBJ2-5,-,few,TRBV7-9,TGTGCCAGCAGCCGCGGGACAGTGCAAGAGACCCAGTACTTC,CASSRGTVQETQYF
TRBJ1-1,TRBD1,-,TRBV5-6,TGTGCCAGCAGGAGGACAGGTTTTGTCGTGCCTGAAGCTTTCTTT,CASRRTGFVVPEAFF
TRBJ1-2,-,-,TRBV7-9,TGTGCCAGCAGCGCCTCAGGAGGGATTGGCTACACCTTC,CASSASGGIGYTF
TRBJ2-1,-,-,TRBV5-1,TGCGCCAGCAGCTTGGATCTAGCCGGTGAGCAGTTCTTC,CASSLDLAGEQFF
TRBJ2-3,-,-,TRBV6-5,TGTGCCAGCAGTTCTCTTCCAGGGATGGGCACAGATACGCAGTATTTT,CASSSLPGMGTDTQYF
TRBJ2-3,-,few,TRBV20-1,TGCAGTGCTAGAGTAGCGGCCACAGATACGCAGTATTTT,CSARVAATDTQYF
TRBJ2-1,TRBD2,-,TRBV27,TGTGCCAGCAGTTGGGAGCGGGGGTTTGAGCAGTTCTTC,CASSWERGFEQFF